This entry features one T cell receptor (beta chain) sequence. Antigen unknown. TCRdb keeps only in-frame clones here, not all; method: immunoSEQ multiplex PCR. The data show approximately 11,000 clones, roughly 86% seen once. This sample is part of a study of OX40 agonist ivuxolimab in advanced cancers. Overall study context: Patients were treated with ivuxolimab, an agonistic anti-OX40 (CD134) antibody. The eligibility criteria allowed prior anti-PD-1, anti-PD-L1 or anti-CTLA-4 therapy, and 40% had some. Overall study results and limits: Expansion of clones was among the lowest in partial responders at 0.1-3.0 mg/kg.

The CDR3 length is 14 residues. The V gene end was trimmed by 8 bases and the J gene end by 0 bases; junction bases not matched to a gene: 5. CDR1 and CDR2 from the germline V gene are LNHDA and SQIVND (reference sequence). Here the sequenced sample was CD4+ or CD8+ T cells sorted from blood, taken in a trial of the OX40 agonist ivuxolimab. The receptor comes from an adult with an advanced solid tumor such as melanoma, head and neck, liver or kidney cancer. The V gene is TRBV19, the J gene TRBJ2-3, with 7 bases that match TRBD1. Here the CDR3 reads CASGTGASTDTQYF. The CDR3 DNA reads as TGTGCCAGTGGTACAGGGGCTAGCACAGATACGCAGTATTTT. The full variable domain, with the rest looked up from reference TRBV19 and TRBJ2-3, is DGGITQSPKYLFRKEGQNVTLSCEQNLNHDAMYWYRQDPGQGLRLIYYSQIVNDFQKGDIAEGYSVSREKKESFPLTVTSAQKNPTAFYLCASGTGASTDTQYFGPGTRLTVL.